This TCR beta chain was retrieved from a study of shared clonotypes between healthy human individuals (dated by TCRdb to 2018 to 2021). The study in broad terms: A couple of women and a few men aged 18 to 49 years were included in the cohort. To increase sequencing depth and limit assay-specific biases, TCR repertoire library preparation and sequencing were carried out by different laboratories using diverse techniques. Blood TCR repertoires of several healthy adults were deeply sequenced to estimate repertoire size and the extent of clonotype sharing between individuals. Each donor's leukapheresis produced roughly between about 0.9 and 9.5 billion PBMCs. For each donor, CD4 naive and CD4 memory were each given three plates, CD8 naive was given two plates, and CD8 memory was given one plate. Overall study results and their limits: Naive subsets generally had larger estimated clonotype richness than memory subsets did. Incomplete sequencing was indicated by rarefaction of sorted-subset datasets, despite the large sequencing depth. Sharing across several donors was observed for around 4.8% of naive CD4, under 4% of naive CD8, roughly 2.4% of memory CD4, and about 0.4% of memory CD8 clonotypes. Sampling was restricted to blood, and TCR repertoires in tissues likely differ from the TCR repertoires found in blood. Compared with non-shared clonotypes, clonotypes shared by all four sorted-subset donors had higher generation probabilities. Because the study included a small number of donors, the genetic and exposure-history diversity represented was limited. Pairwise subsampling led to the expectation that sequencing depth would affect the degree of clonotype sharing among donors.

The CDR3 sequence holds 14 residues, the cysteine and phenylalanine included. The sequence is cut down to CDR3 DNA, 42 bases in frame from base 1. The V and J ends are trimmed by 0 bases and 4 bases, leaving 10 bases between them. CDR1 SGHRS and CDR2 YFSETQ were looked up in the germline V gene. Comment on this clone: Its antigen has not been determined. Base quality data are lacking; no much larger clone is found one base away. At the DNA level, this CDR3 is encoded by other sequences in the same sample as well.

For the CD8 naive samples, CD45RO-negative cells were positively selected for CCR7, yielding a CD45RA+CCR7+ population from which TemRA cells were excluded. The donors were healthy, HIV-negative adults with no recently reported acute infections or vaccinations. Every donor was a Caucasian adult living in Nashville, Tennessee, USA. Blood was obtained by leukapheresis, after which PBMCs were separated by Ficoll-Histopaque density gradient centrifugation and cryopreserved in liquid nitrogen vapor phase. Analytical flow cytometry was used to check the purity and quantity of every magnetically sorted T cell population. Genomic DNA was isolated from each sorted fraction and quantified by UV absorbance on a Nanodrop 2000c. Using the deep immunoSEQ assay, TCR CDR3 regions were amplified from genomic DNA by multiplex PCR. Genomic DNA extracted from each cell subset was distributed evenly over all wells of several immunoSEQ 96-well plates, and each plate served as one replicate. For sorted subsets, each replicate PCR was loaded with 200 ng genomic DNA, equivalent to approximately 33,000 T cell genomes. The purified libraries were quantified using a Qubit 3.0 fluorometer, sized with a Bioanalyzer 2100, and then quantified again using the KAPA Library Quantification kit. Each immunoSEQ 96-well plate was sequenced on its own single-read 150-cycle Illumina NextSeq 550 flow cell. The study's processing was this. Because the immunoSEQ output included only junctional sequences and no quality scores, the filtering could not be the same as the filtering used for full-length reads. To assign V/J genes and CDR3, sequences were annotated against IMGT germline references using PyIR, a Python wrapper for IgBLAST v1.9. Reads were removed for weak V/J assignments (E-value above 1e-6), missing CDR3, stop codons, out-of-frame junctions, or ambiguous translated residues. V3J clonotypes were defined as sequences sharing an identical inferred V gene, J gene, and CDR3 amino acid sequence. Percentage overlap between repertoires was calculated by dividing the number of shared unique clonotypes by the size of the smaller repertoire. Three approaches were used to assess repertoire richness: RTK rarefaction, the Chao1 estimator, and Recon v2.1 estimates of unobserved clonotypes. Generation probabilities for all TCRbeta clonotypes obtained by the gDNA method from a handful of donors were computed using OLGA. The table comes from immuneACCESS by way of TCRdb, which keeps in-frame sequences with V and J called. Part of the clones is missing from these tables; in studies checked, under half for an unresolved V gene and the rest for unknown reasons. Clone size and V and J calls were adopted from that table, with D and trimming inferred from the DNA. The sample table shows about 2 million clones, and about 95% are seen once. The ten largest clones capture around 1.1% of the sample.

Sequences were obtained from naive CD8+ T cells sorted from blood. Reading the label with the study, this specimen's cell subset or site is: CD45RA+CCR7+. This clonotype was sampled from a man aged 18 to 30 in good health. The chain links TRBV5-1 with TRBJ1-1, with the D gene call left open. The nucleotides are TGCGCCAGCAGCTTGGTTGGGGTCGGCACTGAAGCTTTCTTT. Its protein product is CASSLVGVGTEAFF.